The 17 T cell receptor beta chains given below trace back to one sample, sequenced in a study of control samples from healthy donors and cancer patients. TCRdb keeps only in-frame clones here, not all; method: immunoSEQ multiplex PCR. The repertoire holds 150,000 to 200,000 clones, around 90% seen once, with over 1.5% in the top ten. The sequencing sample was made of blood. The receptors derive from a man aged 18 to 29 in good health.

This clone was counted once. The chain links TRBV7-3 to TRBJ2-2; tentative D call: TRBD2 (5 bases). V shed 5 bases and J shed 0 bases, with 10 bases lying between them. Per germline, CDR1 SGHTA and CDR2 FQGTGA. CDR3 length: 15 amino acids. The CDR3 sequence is CASSESGPNTGELFF. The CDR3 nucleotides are TGTGCCAGCAGCGAGAGCGGACCGAACACCGGGGAGCTGTTTTTT. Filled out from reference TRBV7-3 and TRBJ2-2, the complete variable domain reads GAGVSQTPSNKVTEKGKYVELRCDPISGHTALYWYRQSLGQGPEFLIYFQGTGAADDSGLPNDRFFAVRPEGSVSTLKIQRTERGDSAVYLCASSESGPNTGELFFGEGSRLTVL.

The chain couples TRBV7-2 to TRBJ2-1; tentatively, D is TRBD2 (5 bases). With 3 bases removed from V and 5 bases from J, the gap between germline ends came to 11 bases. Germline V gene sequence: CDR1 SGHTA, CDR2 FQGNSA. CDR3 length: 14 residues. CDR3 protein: CASSLGSGNNEQFF. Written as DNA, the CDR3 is TGTGCCAGCAGCTTGGGTTCGGGAAACAATGAGCAGTTCTTC.

The CDR3 region is CASSPTGQGLIITEAFF. CDR3 nucleotide sequence: TGTGCCAGCAGCCCGACGGGACAGGGGCTAATAATAACTGAAGCTTTCTTT. The rearrangement uses TRBV5-5 and TRBJ1-1; 10 bases match TRBD1. After removal of 4 bases from V and 5 bases from J, the junction contained 14 bases not matched to a gene. CDR3 length: 17 amino acids. The germline V gene encodes CDR1 SGHKS and CDR2 YYEKEE (reference sequence).

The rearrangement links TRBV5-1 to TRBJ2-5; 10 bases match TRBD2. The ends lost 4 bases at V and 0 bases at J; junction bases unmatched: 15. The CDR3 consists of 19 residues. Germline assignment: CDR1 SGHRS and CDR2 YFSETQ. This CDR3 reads CASSPSAGGPVYHQETQYF. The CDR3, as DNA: TGCGCCAGCAGCCCGTCAGCGGGGGGGCCAGTATACCACCAAGAGACCCAGTACTTC. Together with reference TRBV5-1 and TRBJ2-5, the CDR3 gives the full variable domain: KAGVTQTPRYLIKTRGQQVTLSCSPISGHRSVSWYQQTPGQGLQFLFEYFSETQRNKGNFPGRFSGRQFSNSRSEMNVSTLELGDSALYLCASSPSAGGPVYHQETQYFGPGTRLLVL.

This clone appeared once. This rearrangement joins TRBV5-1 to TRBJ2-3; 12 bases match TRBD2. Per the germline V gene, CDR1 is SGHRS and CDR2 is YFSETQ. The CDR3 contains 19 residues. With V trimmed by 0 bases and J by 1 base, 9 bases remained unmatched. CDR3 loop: CASSLALTSGGDRTDTQYF. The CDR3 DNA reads TGCGCCAGCAGCTTGGCATTGACTAGCGGGGGCGACCGCACAGATACGCAGTATTTT. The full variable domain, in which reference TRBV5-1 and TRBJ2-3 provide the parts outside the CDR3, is KAGVTQTPRYLIKTRGQQVTLSCSPISGHRSVSWYQQTPGQGLQFLFEYFSETQRNKGNFPGRFSGRQFSNSRSEMNVSTLELGDSALYLCASSLALTSGGDRTDTQYFGPGTRLTVL.

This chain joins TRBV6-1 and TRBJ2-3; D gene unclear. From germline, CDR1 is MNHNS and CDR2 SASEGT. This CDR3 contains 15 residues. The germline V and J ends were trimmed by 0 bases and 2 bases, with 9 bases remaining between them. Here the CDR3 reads CASSEAGSFTDTQYF. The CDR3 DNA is TGTGCCAGCAGTGAAGCGGGGTCCTTCACAGATACGCAGTATTTT.

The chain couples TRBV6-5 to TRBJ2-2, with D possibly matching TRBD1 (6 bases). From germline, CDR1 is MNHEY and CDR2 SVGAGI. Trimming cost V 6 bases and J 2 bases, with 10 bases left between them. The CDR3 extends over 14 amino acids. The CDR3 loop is CASRYRANTGELFF. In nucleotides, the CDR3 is TGTGCCAGCAGGTACAGGGCTAACACCGGGGAGCTGTTTTTT.

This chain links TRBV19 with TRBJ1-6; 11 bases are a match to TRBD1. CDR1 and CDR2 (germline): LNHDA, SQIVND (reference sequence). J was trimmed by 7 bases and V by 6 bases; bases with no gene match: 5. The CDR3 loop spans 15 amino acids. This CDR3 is CASSWTGGANSPLHF. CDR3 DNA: TGTGCCAGTAGCTGGACAGGGGGCGCGAATTCACCCCTCCACTTT.

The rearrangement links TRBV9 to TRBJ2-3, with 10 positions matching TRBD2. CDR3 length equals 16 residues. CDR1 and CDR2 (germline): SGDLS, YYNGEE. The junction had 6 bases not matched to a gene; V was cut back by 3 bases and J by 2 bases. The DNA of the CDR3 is TGTGCCAGCAGCGGTAGCGGGGGGCGTTTCACAGATACGCAGTATTTT. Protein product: CASSGSGGRFTDTQYF.

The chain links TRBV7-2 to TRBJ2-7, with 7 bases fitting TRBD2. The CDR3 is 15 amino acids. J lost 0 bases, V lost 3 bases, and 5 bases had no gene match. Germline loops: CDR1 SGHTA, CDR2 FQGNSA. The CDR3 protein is CASSLDSGHSYEQYF. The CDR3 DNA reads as TGTGCCAGCAGCTTGGATAGCGGGCACTCCTACGAGCAGTACTTC.

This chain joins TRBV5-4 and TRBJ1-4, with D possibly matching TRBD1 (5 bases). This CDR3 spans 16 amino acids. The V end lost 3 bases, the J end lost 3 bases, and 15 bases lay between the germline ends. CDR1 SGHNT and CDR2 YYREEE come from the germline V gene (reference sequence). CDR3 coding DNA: TGTGCCAGCAGCTCCGGTAAAGGGGTGGCTAATGAAAAACTGTTTTTT. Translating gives CASSSGKGVANEKLFF.

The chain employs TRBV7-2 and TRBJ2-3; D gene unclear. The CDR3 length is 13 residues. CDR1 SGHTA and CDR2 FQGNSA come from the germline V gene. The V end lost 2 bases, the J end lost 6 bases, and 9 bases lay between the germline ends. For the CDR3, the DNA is TGTGCCAGCAGCTTAAGGCGTATGGATACGCAGTATTTT. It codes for CASSLRRMDTQYF.

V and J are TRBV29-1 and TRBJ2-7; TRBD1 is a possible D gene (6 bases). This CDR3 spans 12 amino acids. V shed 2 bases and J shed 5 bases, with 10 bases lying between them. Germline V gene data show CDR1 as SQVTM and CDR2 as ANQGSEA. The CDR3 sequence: CSVELQGDEQYF. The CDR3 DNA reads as TGCAGCGTTGAACTACAGGGAGACGAGCAGTACTTC.

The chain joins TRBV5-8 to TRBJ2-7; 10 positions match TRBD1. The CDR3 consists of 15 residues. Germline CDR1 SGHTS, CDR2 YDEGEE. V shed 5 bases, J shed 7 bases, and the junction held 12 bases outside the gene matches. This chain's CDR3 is CASRAHLTGGREQYF. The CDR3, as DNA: TGTGCCAGCAGGGCCCACTTGACAGGGGGCCGTGAGCAGTACTTC.

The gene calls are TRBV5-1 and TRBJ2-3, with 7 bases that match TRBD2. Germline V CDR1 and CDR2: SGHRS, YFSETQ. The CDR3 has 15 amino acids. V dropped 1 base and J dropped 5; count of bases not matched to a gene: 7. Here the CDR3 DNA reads TGCGCCAGCAGCTTGCGGCGGGACTACAGAGATACGCAGTATTTT. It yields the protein CASSLRRDYRDTQYF.

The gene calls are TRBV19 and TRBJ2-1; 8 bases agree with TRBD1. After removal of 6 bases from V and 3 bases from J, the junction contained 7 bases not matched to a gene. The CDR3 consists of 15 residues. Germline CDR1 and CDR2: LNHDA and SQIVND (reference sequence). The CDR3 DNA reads TGTGCCAGTAGGCTAGACAGGGGCCACTACAATGAGCAGTTCTTC. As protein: CASRLDRGHYNEQFF.

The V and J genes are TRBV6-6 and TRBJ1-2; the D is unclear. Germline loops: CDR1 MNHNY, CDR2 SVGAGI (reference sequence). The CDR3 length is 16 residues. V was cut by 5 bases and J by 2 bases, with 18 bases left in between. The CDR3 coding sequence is TGTGCCAGCAGTCCAACCGCAGCCGCGGCCAACTATGGCTACACCTTC. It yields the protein CASSPTAAAANYGYTF.